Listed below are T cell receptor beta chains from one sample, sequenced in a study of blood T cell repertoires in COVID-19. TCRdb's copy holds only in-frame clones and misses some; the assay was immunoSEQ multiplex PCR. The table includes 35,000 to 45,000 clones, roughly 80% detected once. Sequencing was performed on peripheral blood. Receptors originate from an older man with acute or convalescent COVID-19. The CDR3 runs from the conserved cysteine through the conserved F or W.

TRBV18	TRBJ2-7	CASSPGQGVTYEQYF
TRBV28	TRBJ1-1	CASTDTEAFF
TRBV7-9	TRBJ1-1	CASRTSDRLNTEAFF
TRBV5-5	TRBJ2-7	CASSYLAGVTYEQYF
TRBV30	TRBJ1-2	CAWSVGQGVQYGYTF
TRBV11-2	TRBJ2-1	CASSLQGRGNNEQFF
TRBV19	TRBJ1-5	CASSLTGSSNQPQHF
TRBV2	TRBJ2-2	CASKVVSSTGELFF
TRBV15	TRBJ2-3	CATRTSGRAGGTDTQYF
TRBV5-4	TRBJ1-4	CASSSPGQVEKLFF
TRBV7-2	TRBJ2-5	CASSGSGTETQYF
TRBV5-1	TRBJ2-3	CASSLSGNTQYF
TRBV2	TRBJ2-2	CASTQTTGELFF
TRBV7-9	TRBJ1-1	CASSLSSGQGGAEAFF